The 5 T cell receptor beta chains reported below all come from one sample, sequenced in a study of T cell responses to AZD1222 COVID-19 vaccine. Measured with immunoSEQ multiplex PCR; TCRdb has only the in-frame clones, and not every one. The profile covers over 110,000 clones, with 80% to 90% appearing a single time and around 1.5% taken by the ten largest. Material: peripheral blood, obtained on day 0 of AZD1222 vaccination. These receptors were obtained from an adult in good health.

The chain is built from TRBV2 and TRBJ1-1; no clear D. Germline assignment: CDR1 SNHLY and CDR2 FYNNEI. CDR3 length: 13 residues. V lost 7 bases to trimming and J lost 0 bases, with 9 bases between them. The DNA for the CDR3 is TGTGCCAGCACCTTGACGGTGAACACTGAAGCTTTCTTT. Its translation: CASTLTVNTEAFF.

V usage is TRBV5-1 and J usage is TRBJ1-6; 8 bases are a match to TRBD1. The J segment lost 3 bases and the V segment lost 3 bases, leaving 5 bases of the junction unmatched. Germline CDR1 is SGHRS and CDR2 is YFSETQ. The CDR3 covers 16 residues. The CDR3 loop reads CASSSRGRDYNSPLHF. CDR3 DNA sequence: TGCGCCAGCAGCTCCAGGGGGCGCGACTATAATTCACCCCTCCACTTT.

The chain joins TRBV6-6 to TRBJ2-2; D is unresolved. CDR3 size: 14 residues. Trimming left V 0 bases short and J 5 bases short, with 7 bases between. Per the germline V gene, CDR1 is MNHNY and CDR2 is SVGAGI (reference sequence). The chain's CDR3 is CASSYSPETGELFF. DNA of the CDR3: TGTGCCAGCAGTTACTCCCCGGAGACCGGGGAGCTGTTTTTT.

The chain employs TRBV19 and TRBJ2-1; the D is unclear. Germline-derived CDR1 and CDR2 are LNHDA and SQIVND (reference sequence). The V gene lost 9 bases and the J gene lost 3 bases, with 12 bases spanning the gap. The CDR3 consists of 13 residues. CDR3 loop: CASSLGGYNEQFF. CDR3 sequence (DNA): TGTGCCAGCTCTCTGGGCGGCTACAATGAGCAGTTCTTC.

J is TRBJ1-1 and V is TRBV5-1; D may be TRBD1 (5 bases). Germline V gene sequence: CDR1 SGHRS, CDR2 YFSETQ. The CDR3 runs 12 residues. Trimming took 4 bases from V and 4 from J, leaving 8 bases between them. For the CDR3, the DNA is TGCGCCAGCAGCAGGGGTGGCACTGAAGCTTTCTTT. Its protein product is CASSRGGTEAFF.